This T cell receptor (beta chain) was found in a study of patients and donors after allogeneic stem cell transplantation. Using its own MiXCR run on the RT-PCR reads, TCRdb lists one record per CDR3 protein. The data show about a million distinct CDR3 sequences, more than 15% seen once. The germline V gene has CDR1 SGHDT and CDR2 YYEEEE. Trimming took off 3 bases at V and 5 bases at J, with 9 bases between the two ends. The CDR3 sequence is 14 residues long. The sample consisted of blood, either unsorted or a sorted T cell fraction (not recorded which). The chain combines TRBV5-6 with TRBJ1-6, with D possibly TRBD1 on 5 matching bases. The source of this sequence is a human donor who was either an allogeneic HSCT recipient or a stem cell or donor lymphocyte infusion donor (not recorded which). It is not recorded whose cells these are; they may come from a transplant donor. In DNA, the CDR3 is TGTGCCAGCAGCTACGACAGAGATAATTCACCCCTCCACTTT. Translated: CASSYDRDNSPLHF.